What follows are 18 T cell receptor beta chains derived from one specimen sequenced in a study of T cell responses to AZD1222 COVID-19 vaccine. Clones were sequenced by immunoSEQ multiplex PCR, and TCRdb holds only the in-frame ones, with some missing. The sample has more than 150,000 clones, about 90% seen once. The sequencing here drew on peripheral blood, taken 28 days after the second AZD1222 dose. Every receptor here comes from an adult who received the AZD1222 COVID-19 vaccine.

The chain recombines TRBV6-5 with TRBJ1-3; D unclear. The length of the CDR3 is 15 residues. Trimming shortened V by 5 bases and J by 4 bases, and 15 bases separated the two germline ends. Germline V gives CDR1 MNHEY, CDR2 SVGAGI. CDR3: CASSHPDRAGNTIYF. The CDR3, as DNA: TGTGCCAGCAGTCACCCGGACCGTGCAGGAAACACCATATATTTT.

V gene TRBV7-4 combines with J gene TRBJ2-3; 12 positions agree with TRBD2. J lost 4 bases, V lost 0 bases, and 11 bases had no gene match. CDR3 length: 19 amino acids. Germline V lookup: CDR1 SGHVT, CDR2 SQSDAQ. CDR3 loop: CASSLALGLAGFSPDTQYF. DNA for the CDR3: TGTGCCAGCAGCTTAGCGCTAGGACTAGCGGGGTTTTCTCCAGATACGCAGTATTTT.

The CDR3 DNA is TGTGCCAGCCGAGCGACCCTAGCCAAAAACATTCAGTACTTC. Its protein product is CASRATLAKNIQYF. The rearrangement joins TRBV2 to TRBJ2-4; no clear D gene. CDR1 is SNHLY and CDR2 is FYNNEI in the germline V gene. The V gene lost 8 bases and the J gene lost 0 bases, with 11 bases spanning the gap. The CDR3 runs 14 residues. The whole variable domain, remainder taken from reference TRBV2 and TRBJ2-4, is EPEVTQTPSHQVTQMGQEVILRCVPISNHLYFYWYRQILGQKVEFLVSFYNNEISEKSEIFDDQFSVERPDGSNFTLKIRSTKLEDSAMYFCASRATLAKNIQYFGAGTRLSVL.

The chain uses TRBV28 and TRBJ1-1; TRBD1 is a possible D gene (6 bases). The V and J ends lost 5 bases and 7 bases respectively, with 20 bases between them. Germline V lookup: CDR1 MDHEN, CDR2 SYDVKM. This CDR3 has 15 amino acids. CDR3 region: CASSSRRGANGEAFF. For the CDR3, the DNA is TGTGCCAGCAGTAGTAGGAGGGGGGCAAACGGTGAAGCTTTCTTT.

The chain combines TRBV30 with TRBJ1-5; D remains unclear. V shed 0 bases and J shed 0 bases, with 6 bases lying between them. Per germline, CDR1 GTSNPN and CDR2 SVGIG (reference sequence). The CDR3 length is 14 residues. The CDR3 nucleotides read TGTGCCTGGAGTGTAAAGAATAGCAATCAGCCCCAGCATTTT. Translation: CAWSVKNSNQPQHF.

The V call is TRBV10-3, the J call TRBJ1-4; TRBD1 is a possible D gene (5 bases). The CDR3 has 14 residues. V was shortened by 8 bases and J by 2 bases, with 12 bases between the two germline ends. Germline V lookup: CDR1 ENHRY, CDR2 SYGVKD. The CDR3 DNA is TGTGCCATCGGTCGACAGCGGACTAATGAAAAACTGTTTTTT. Translated, it gives CAIGRQRTNEKLFF.

V usage is TRBV18 and J usage is TRBJ1-1, with TRBD1 as a possible D gene (6 bases). CDR3 length: 14 amino acids. V lost 4 bases and J 3 bases, leaving 12 bases between the germline ends. CDR1 is KGHSH and CDR2 is LQKENI in the germline V gene. The CDR3 is CASSLDRRYTEAFF. The CDR3 nucleotides read TGTGCCAGCTCACTGGACAGAAGGTACACTGAAGCTTTCTTT.

This clone is a singleton in its sample. This rearrangement joins TRBV5-1 to TRBJ1-3, with D unclear. Germline CDR1 is SGHRS and CDR2 is YFSETQ. V was shortened by 0 bases and J by 7 bases, with 11 bases between the two germline ends. The CDR3 loop spans 14 amino acids. CDR3 sequence: CASSLDGVGNTIYF. CDR3 in DNA: TGCGCCAGCAGCTTGGATGGGGTCGGGAACACCATATATTTT.

V usage is TRBV28 and J usage is TRBJ2-7; TRBD1 is a possible D gene (6 bases). CDR1 MDHEN and CDR2 SYDVKM come from the germline V gene. CDR3 length equals 13 residues. Trimming cost V 2 bases and J 5 bases, with 10 bases left between them. This CDR3 reads CASSLGQPNEQYF. In DNA form, the CDR3 reads TGTGCCAGCAGTTTAGGACAGCCCAACGAGCAGTACTTC.

The V and J genes are TRBV4-2 and TRBJ1-4, with no clear D. Germline V gene sequence: CDR1 LGHNA, CDR2 YNFKEQ. The V end lost 0 bases, the J end lost 3 bases, and 2 bases lay between the germline ends. The CDR3 has 13 amino acids. CDR3 in amino acids: CASSQDPNEKLFF. In DNA form, the CDR3 reads TGTGCCAGCAGCCAAGATCCTAATGAAAAACTGTTTTTT.

The chain links TRBV28 to TRBJ2-5; possibly TRBD1 or TRBD2 for D (5 bases each). V was trimmed by 6 bases and J by 5 bases, leaving 10 bases between them. This CDR3 region has 12 residues. From germline, CDR1 is MDHEN and CDR2 SYDVKM. The DNA for the CDR3 is TGTGCCAGCAGACGGGGCGGCGAGACCCAGTACTTC. Translating gives CASRRGGETQYF.

This chain connects TRBV28 to TRBJ2-2; no clear D gene. Between the trimmed V and J ends, which lost 7 bases and 0 bases, there was a span of 3 bases. Germline V gene lookup returns CDR1 MDHEN and CDR2 SYDVKM. The CDR3 spans 12 residues. The CDR3 loop is CASTTNTGELFF. In nucleotides, the CDR3 is TGTGCCAGCACCACGAACACCGGGGAGCTGTTTTTT.

V usage is TRBV11-2 and J usage is TRBJ2-7; TRBD2 matches 15 bases. Germline values: CDR1 SGHAT, CDR2 FQNNGV. This CDR3 is 16 amino acids long. J gave up 3 bases and V 5 bases, and 5 bases lay outside the gene matches. The CDR3 sequence is CASSDPGLAGGYEQYF. In nucleotides, the CDR3 is TGTGCCAGCAGCGACCCGGGACTAGCGGGGGGCTACGAGCAGTACTTC.

The chain has TRBV5-6 and TRBJ2-2, with 11 bases aligning to TRBD2. Germline CDR1 is SGHDT and CDR2 is YYEEEE. V shed 2 bases and J 5 bases; nucleotides not matched to a gene: 5. The CDR3 is 16 amino acids. The DNA for the CDR3 is TGTGCCAGCAGCTTTACTAGCGGGAGTTTAACCGGGGAGCTGTTTTTT. Translating gives CASSFTSGSLTGELFF.

This chain connects TRBV27 to TRBJ2-1; D unclear. Germline CDR1 and CDR2: MNHEY and SMNVEV (reference sequence). The CDR3 sequence is 13 residues long. With 6 bases removed from V and 7 bases from J, the gap between germline ends came to 13 bases. The CDR3 DNA reads as TGTGCCAGCAGGCCAGCCCGAACAAATGAGCAGTTCTTC. Protein: CASRPARTNEQFF.

The rearrangement joins TRBV5-6 to TRBJ2-1, with 7 bases lining up with TRBD2. Trimming at V came to 1 base and at J to 7 bases, leaving 8 bases not matched to a gene. This CDR3 is 15 amino acids long. The germline V gene encodes CDR1 SGHDT and CDR2 YYEEEE. The CDR3 region has the DNA TGTGCCAGCAGCTTGACCGCGGGAGCAATGAATGAGCAGTTCTTC. It is translated as CASSLTAGAMNEQFF.

This chain connects TRBV27 to TRBJ1-2; 7 bases align to TRBD1. Germline V CDR1 and CDR2: MNHEY, SMNVEV (reference sequence). The CDR3 consists of 13 residues. V shed 4 bases and J 4 bases; nucleotides not matched to a gene: 3. In DNA, the CDR3 is TGTGCCAGCAGTTCAAGGGACAGCTATGGCTACACCTTC. Translating gives CASSSRDSYGYTF.

This chain uses TRBV11-2 with TRBJ1-4; 9 bases are a match to TRBD1. The germline V gene encodes CDR1 SGHAT and CDR2 FQNNGV. With 5 bases clipped from V and 6 bases from J, the junction kept 4 bases outside the gene matches. The CDR3 runs to 14 residues. DNA for the CDR3: TGTGCCAGCAGCAGGGACAGGGCTGATGAAAAACTGTTTTTT. Its protein is CASSRDRADEKLFF. The variable domain in full, with the rest retrieved from reference TRBV11-2 and TRBJ1-4, is EAGVAQSPRYKIIEKRQSVAFWCNPISGHATLYWYQQILGQGPKLLIQFQNNGVVDDSQLPKDRFSAERLKGVDSTLKIQPAKLEDSAVYLCASSRDRADEKLFFGSGTQLSVL.